These 30 T cell receptor beta chains were sequenced from one sample in a study of blood T cell repertoires in COVID-19 (TCRdb year 2020). The method was the immunoSEQ multiplex PCR assay. Imported from immuneACCESS, the table was reduced by TCRdb to in-frame sequences with V and J called. These copies leave out some clones; in studies compared against another copy, an unresolved V gene accounts for under half, and the cause of the remainder is not known. This sample has hundreds of thousands of clones in its table, and roughly 90% of those were observed once. The ten largest clones take up less than 1.5% of the sample. The sequenced sample was PBMCs or T cells enriched from blood (not recorded which). These receptors all stem from a woman between 18 and 29 years old who had been exposed to COVID-19.

V is TRBV19 and J is TRBJ1-3; D is ambiguous. The germline gives CDR1 LNHDA, CDR2 SQIVND (reference sequence). This CDR3 region has 17 residues. With 1 base removed from V and 0 bases from J, the gap between germline ends came to 13 bases. CDR3: CASSIVAGSGSGNTIYF. In nucleotides, the CDR3 is TGTGCCAGTAGTATAGTGGCGGGAAGCGGCTCTGGAAACACCATATATTTT.

CDR3 sequence (DNA): TGTGCCAGCAGTTTATCGCTTGCAGGGCGCGACACAGATACGCAGTATTTT. This codes for CASSLSLAGRDTDTQYF. The chain employs TRBV27 and TRBJ2-3, with a weak D call TRBD1 (5 bases). Trimming stripped 0 bases from V and 2 bases from J, with 15 bases between. The CDR3 has 17 residues. Germline CDR1 MNHEY, CDR2 SMNVEV (reference sequence).

This clone occurred a few times. This chain's CDR3 is CASSSERGTYEQYF. In DNA, the CDR3 is TGTGCCAGCAGCTCCGAGAGAGGGACCTACGAGCAGTACTTC. This chain uses TRBV9 with TRBJ2-7, with D tentatively TRBD2 (5 bases). The length of the CDR3 is 14 residues. Germline V CDR1 and CDR2: SGDLS, YYNGEE. Trimming stripped 4 bases from V and 2 bases from J, with 13 bases between.

CDR3 amino acids: CASSIRGPSTDTQYF. CDR3 bases: TGTGCCAGTAGTATAAGGGGGCCTAGCACAGATACGCAGTATTTT. The chain employs TRBV19 and TRBJ2-3, with 7 bases matching TRBD1. The J segment lost 0 bases and the V segment lost 2 bases, leaving 2 bases of the junction unmatched. The CDR3 extends over 15 amino acids. Per the germline V gene, CDR1 is LNHDA and CDR2 is SQIVND (reference sequence).

The J gene is TRBJ2-7, the V gene TRBV5-1; D is possibly TRBD1 (5 bases). Trimming cost V 0 bases and J 7 bases, with 14 bases left between them. Germline loops: CDR1 SGHRS, CDR2 YFSETQ. The CDR3 contains 14 residues. In nucleotides, the CDR3 is TGCGCCAGCAGCTTGGGACAGACTTTCGCTGAGCAGTACTTC. Translated, it gives CASSLGQTFAEQYF.

This chain connects TRBV29-1 to TRBJ1-5; 12 bases are shared with TRBD1. V lost 4 bases to trimming and J lost 1 base; unmatched junction nucleotides: 8. Germline CDR1 is SQVTM and CDR2 is ANQGSEA. This CDR3 comprises 17 residues. CDR3 residues: CSVVLGQGAGSNQPQHF. CDR3 sequence (DNA): TGCAGCGTTGTACTGGGACAGGGGGCCGGGAGCAATCAGCCCCAGCATTTT.

This clone was counted ten times or more. This chain links TRBV24-1 with TRBJ2-3; TRBD2 aligns across 11 bases. J was trimmed by 6 bases and V by 4 bases; bases with no gene match: 8. CDR1 KGHDR and CDR2 SFDVKD come from the germline V gene. The CDR3 contains 16 residues. The CDR3 DNA sequence: TGTGCCACCAGTGACCCTCCTAGCGGGAGGAGGGATACGCAGTATTTT. Translation: CATSDPPSGRRDTQYF.

The chain employs TRBV6-5 and TRBJ1-1; D may be TRBD1 (6 bases). The CDR3 runs to 16 residues. The germline V and J ends were trimmed by 4 bases and 1 base, with 16 bases remaining between them. Germline CDR1 and CDR2: MNHEY and SVGAGI. CDR3 DNA: TGTGCCAGCAGTTCAAGGACAGAGCCCAGGAACACTGAAGCTTTCTTT. Amino acid sequence: CASSSRTEPRNTEAFF.

This chain links TRBV30 with TRBJ1-1; TRBD1 matches at 7 bases. V lost 4 bases and J lost 0; bases outside the gene matches: 8. The CDR3 has 15 amino acids. Germline V gene data show CDR1 as GTSNPN and CDR2 as SVGIG (reference sequence). CDR3 region: CAWNPATGLNTEAFF. Here the CDR3 DNA reads TGTGCCTGGAACCCGGCGACAGGGTTGAACACTGAAGCTTTCTTT.

The chain combines TRBV7-8 with TRBJ1-6; D ambiguous. This CDR3 spans 12 amino acids. The V end lost 1 base, the J end lost 9 bases, and 4 bases lay between the germline ends. Germline CDR1 and CDR2: SGHVS and FQNEAQ. CDR3: CASSLVGSPLHF. DNA for the CDR3: TGTGCCAGCAGCTTAGTCGGTTCACCCCTCCACTTT.

The rearrangement joins TRBV4-2 to TRBJ2-7, with D perhaps matching TRBD1 (6 bases). V dropped 3 bases and J dropped 2 bases, with 14 bases sitting between them. The CDR3 has 15 residues. Germline CDR1 LGHNA, CDR2 YNFKEQ. CDR3 sequence reads: CASSQSTGPTYEQYF. The CDR3 region has the DNA TGTGCCAGCAGCCAGTCGACAGGACCTACCTACGAGCAGTACTTC.

The chain couples TRBV28 to TRBJ1-3; 8 bases are shared with TRBD1. V dropped 6 bases and J dropped 4; count of bases not matched to a gene: 11. Germline values: CDR1 MDHEN, CDR2 SYDVKM. The CDR3 is 16 amino acids. CDR3 bases: TGTGCCAGCAGCCCCCCCCGACAGGGGCGAGGAAACACCATATATTTT. Its translation: CASSPPRQGRGNTIYF.

For the CDR3, the DNA is TGTGCCAGCAGCCCCACAGGGGGCGGGGGAAAACTGTTTTTT. Encoded protein: CASSPTGGGGKLFF. The V gene is TRBV28, the J gene TRBJ1-4, with 9 nucleotides matching TRBD1. This CDR3 has 14 amino acids. J gave up 10 bases and V 6 bases, and 9 bases lay outside the gene matches. Germline V gene lookup returns CDR1 MDHEN and CDR2 SYDVKM.

The V and J genes are TRBV7-9 and TRBJ1-3, with a weak D call TRBD1 (5 bases). Germline CDR1 reads SEHNR; CDR2 reads FQNEAQ (reference sequence). The V end lost 7 bases, the J end lost 3 bases, and 19 bases lay between the germline ends. There are 16 residues in the CDR3. This chain's CDR3 is CASMGQAQNIGNTIYF. CDR3 bases: TGTGCCAGCATGGGGCAGGCTCAGAATATTGGAAACACCATATATTTT.

J is TRBJ1-2 and V is TRBV27; TRBD1 matches at 9 bases. The CDR3 runs to 17 residues. The V gene's germline CDR1 is MNHEY and CDR2 SMNVEV (reference sequence). Trimming at V came to 1 base and at J to 0 bases, leaving 6 bases not matched to a gene. This CDR3 reads CASSLLSGQGSNYGYTF. The DNA for the CDR3 is TGTGCCAGCAGTTTATTGTCGGGACAGGGCTCTAACTATGGCTACACCTTC.

The chain recombines TRBV4-1 with TRBJ1-3; tentative D call: TRBD1 (5 bases). Trimming stripped 5 bases from V and 0 bases from J, with 23 bases between. The CDR3 length is 19 residues. The V gene's germline CDR1 is MGHRA and CDR2 YSYEKL. This CDR3 is CASSYAGSREGFSGNTIYF. In nucleotides, the CDR3 is TGCGCCAGCAGCTACGCAGGGAGCAGGGAGGGGTTCTCTGGAAACACCATATATTTT.

This chain links TRBV4-2 with TRBJ2-7; no reliable D call. Germline lookup yields CDR1 LGHNA and CDR2 YNFKEQ. Trimming took 1 base from V and 3 from J, leaving 4 bases between them. There are 12 residues in the CDR3. The CDR3 reads CASSQGGYEQYF. The DNA for the CDR3 is TGTGCCAGCAGCCAAGGCGGCTACGAGCAGTACTTC.

This chain uses TRBV6-1 with TRBJ2-7; possible D gene TRBD1, 6 bases. This CDR3 contains 15 residues. Trimming left V 2 bases short and J 4 bases short, with 15 bases between. The germline CDR1 and CDR2 sequences are MNHNS and SASEGT. CDR3 nucleotide sequence: TGTGCCAGCAGTGAATACAGGGAATTGCTGTACGAGCAGTACTTC. Translating it yields CASSEYRELLYEQYF.

The chain recombines TRBV5-1 with TRBJ1-1; D possibly corresponds to TRBD1 (6 bases). Germline-derived CDR1 and CDR2 are SGHRS and YFSETQ. The V gene lost 3 bases and the J gene lost 1 base, with 10 bases spanning the gap. CDR3 length: 14 residues. As DNA, the CDR3 is TGCGCCAGCAGCTACCTGGACAGGAACACTGAAGCTTTCTTT. Amino acids: CASSYLDRNTEAFF.

Concerning this clone: Distinct nucleotide sequences in the sample also encode this CDR3. This rearrangement joins TRBV30 to TRBJ1-6; 8 bases align to TRBD1. The CDR3 extends over 13 amino acids. Germline V CDR1 and CDR2: GTSNPN, SVGIG (reference sequence). With 3 bases clipped from V and 8 bases from J, the junction kept 3 bases outside the gene matches. In nucleotides, the CDR3 is TGTGCCTGGAGCGGACAGGGTTATTCACCCCTCCACTTT. Translated: CAWSGQGYSPLHF.

This clone occurred once. V is TRBV7-8 and J is TRBJ1-3; D may be TRBD1 (5 bases). Trimming took 1 base from V and 4 from J, leaving 17 bases between them. The CDR3 has 17 amino acids. CDR1 SGHVS and CDR2 FQNEAQ come from the germline V gene. In DNA, the CDR3 is TGTGCCAGCAGCTTAGGAGACAGATGGTTGCGGGGAAACACCATATATTTT. This codes for CASSLGDRWLRGNTIYF.

The CDR3: CASREDRGSTDTQYF. CDR3 DNA: TGTGCCAGCAGGGAGGACAGGGGGAGCACAGATACGCAGTATTTT. The rearrangement uses TRBV2 and TRBJ2-3; 10 nucleotides match TRBD1. The CDR3 runs 15 residues. Per germline, CDR1 SNHLY and CDR2 FYNNEI. V gave up 6 bases and J gave up 0 bases; unmatched junction bases: 3.

J is TRBJ2-7 and V is TRBV4-1, with 9 bases fitting TRBD2. CDR1 and CDR2 (germline): MGHRA, YSYEKL. The ends lost 5 bases at V and 0 bases at J; junction bases unmatched: 5. CDR3 size: 15 residues. In nucleotides, the CDR3 is TGCGCCAGCAGCTTAGCGGGGGCCCCCTCCTACGAGCAGTACTTC. Residues: CASSLAGAPSYEQYF.

The J gene is TRBJ2-7, the V gene TRBV28; a possible D gene is TRBD1 (6 bases). Germline CDR1 is MDHEN and CDR2 is SYDVKM. V was cut by 6 bases and J by 3 bases, with 15 bases left in between. This CDR3 has 14 amino acids. CDR3 loop: CASSQTGPHYEQYF. The CDR3, as DNA: TGTGCCAGCAGCCAGACAGGTCCCCACTACGAGCAGTACTTC.

V usage is TRBV27 and J usage is TRBJ2-5, with 12 bases identical to TRBD2. With V trimmed by 7 bases and J by 9 bases, 9 bases remained unmatched. The CDR3 has 14 amino acids. Germline CDR1 MNHEY, CDR2 SMNVEV (reference sequence). CDR3 in amino acids: CASKTSGSSGAQYF. CDR3 DNA sequence: TGTGCCAGCAAGACTAGCGGGAGTTCCGGTGCCCAGTACTTC.

The gene calls are TRBV15 and TRBJ2-7, with 7 bases matching TRBD2. The CDR3 covers 14 residues. J was trimmed by 2 bases and V by 4 bases; bases with no gene match: 5. Per the germline V gene, CDR1 is LNHNV and CDR2 is YYDKDF (reference sequence). The CDR3 sequence: CATSNWEGTYEQYF. The CDR3 DNA reads as TGTGCCACCAGCAACTGGGAGGGTACCTACGAGCAGTACTTC. The full variable domain, completed using reference TRBV15 and TRBJ2-7, is DAMVIQNPRYQVTQFGKPVTLSCSQTLNHNVMYWYQQKSSQAPKLLFHYYDKDFNNEADTPDNFQSRRPNTSFCFLDIRSPGLGDTAMYLCATSNWEGTYEQYFGPGTRLTVT.

J is TRBJ2-2 and V is TRBV19; D is undetermined. V lost 3 bases to trimming and J lost 0 bases, with 5 bases between them. The CDR3 loop spans 14 amino acids. Germline V gene data show CDR1 as LNHDA and CDR2 as SQIVND (reference sequence). DNA for the CDR3: TGTGCCAGTAGTATTAGTCCGAACACCGGGGAGCTGTTTTTT. Protein sequence: CASSISPNTGELFF.

This sequence joins TRBV11-3 and TRBJ1-2, with D perhaps matching TRBD1 (6 bases). In germline, CDR1 is SGHNT, CDR2 YENEEA. The CDR3 consists of 17 residues. V gave up 5 bases and J gave up 1 base, with 20 bases separating them. The CDR3 spells CASSLLGAGDRNYGYTF. CDR3 coding DNA: TGTGCCAGCAGCCTCCTGGGGGCCGGGGACCGTAACTATGGCTACACCTTC.

The chain employs TRBV5-6 and TRBJ1-1; weak D call: TRBD1 (6 bases). V was shortened by 2 bases and J by 3 bases, with 11 bases between the two germline ends. The CDR3 is 14 amino acids. The germline gives CDR1 SGHDT, CDR2 YYEEEE. The CDR3 sequence: CASSFTGWDTEAFF. CDR3 nucleotides: TGTGCCAGCAGCTTTACAGGGTGGGACACTGAAGCTTTCTTT.

The V and J genes are TRBV6-1 and TRBJ2-6; a possible D gene is TRBD1 (5 bases). CDR3 size: 17 residues. Trimming removed 0 bases at V and 0 bases at J, with 9 bases between. Germline V gene sequence: CDR1 MNHNS, CDR2 SASEGT. The CDR3 here is CASSEAQGNSGANVLTF. The DNA of the CDR3 is TGTGCCAGCAGTGAAGCGCAGGGCAACTCTGGGGCCAACGTCCTGACTTTC.